Shown below are 29 T cell receptor beta chains from a single sample sequenced in a study of blood T cell repertoires in COVID-19. Sequencing was performed with immunoSEQ multiplex PCR; in TCRdb, only in-frame clones are kept and a portion is missing. The sample shows some 49,000 clones, 85% to 95% of them seen only once. Sequencing was done on a sample of peripheral blood. The receptors were sampled from a man between 60 and 75 years old with COVID-19, enrolled during active disease.

The chain combines TRBV5-4 with TRBJ1-6; 10 bases align to TRBD1. Per germline, CDR1 SGHNT and CDR2 YYREEE (reference sequence). The CDR3 runs 14 residues. V dropped 5 bases and J dropped 8; count of bases not matched to a gene: 4. The CDR3 coding sequence is TGTGCCAGCAGTTATGACAGGGGGCATTCACCCCTCCACTTT. Protein sequence: CASSYDRGHSPLHF.

The rearrangement uses TRBV27 and TRBJ1-2; TRBD1 matches at 10 bases. This CDR3 is built from 15 residues. CDR1 is MNHEY and CDR2 is SMNVEV in the germline V gene (reference sequence). The V segment lost 0 bases and the J segment 7 bases; nucleotides outside the gene matches: 5. CDR3 protein: CASSLSTGGAGGYTF. The CDR3 region has the DNA TGTGCCAGCAGTTTATCGACAGGGGGCGCCGGTGGCTACACCTTC.

The rearrangement joins TRBV27 to TRBJ1-6, with D possibly TRBD1 on 6 matching bases. V shed 2 bases and J shed 9 bases, with 20 bases lying between them. The CDR3 has 17 amino acids. Per germline, CDR1 MNHEY and CDR2 SMNVEV (reference sequence). The CDR3 region has the DNA TGTGCCAGCAGTTTAGAGGCTATTGGAGGGGGGGTTTCACCCCTCCACTTT. Encoded protein: CASSLEAIGGGVSPLHF.

This clone was found once. The J gene is TRBJ1-6, the V gene TRBV19, with TRBD1 matching 10 bases. The CDR3 sequence is 16 residues long. The junction had 9 bases not matched to a gene; V was cut back by 11 bases and J by 2 bases. The V gene's germline CDR1 is LNHDA and CDR2 SQIVND (reference sequence). CDR3 in amino acids: CASRDRGSTYNSPLHF. The CDR3 region has the DNA TGTGCCTCCAGGGACAGGGGTTCTACCTATAATTCACCCCTCCACTTT.

This clone was detected once. The J gene is TRBJ2-1, the V gene TRBV6-5; TRBD2 matches 13 bases. CDR1 and CDR2 from the germline V gene are MNHEY and SVGAGI. The CDR3 has 15 residues. CDR3 DNA: TGTGCTCTGACTAGCGGGGGGCCCAGAAGCAGTGAGCAGTTCTTC. It translates to CALTSGGPRSSEQFF.

This clone came up once. The chain is built from TRBV29-1 and TRBJ2-2; 8 nucleotides align to TRBD1. This CDR3 spans 14 amino acids. Germline loops: CDR1 SQVTM, CDR2 ANQGSEA. J was trimmed by 0 bases and V by 6 bases; bases with no gene match: 3. The CDR3 region is CSVVDRANTGELFF. In DNA form, the CDR3 reads TGCAGCGTGGTGGACAGGGCGAACACCGGGGAGCTGTTTTTT.

This clone was detected once. The rearrangement joins TRBV30 to TRBJ1-1; TRBD1 matches at 7 bases. V lost 0 bases to trimming and J lost 5 bases; unmatched junction nucleotides: 9. The CDR3 contains 15 residues. Germline CDR1 and CDR2: GTSNPN and SVGIG (reference sequence). CDR3 residues: CAWSVIGGVRTEAFF. The CDR3 nucleotides read TGTGCCTGGAGTGTAATAGGGGGCGTTCGGACTGAAGCTTTCTTT. Full variable domain (missing parts from reference TRBV30 and TRBJ1-1): SQTIHQWPATLVQPVGSPLSLECTVEGTSNPNLYWYRQAAGRGLQLLFYSVGIGQISSEVPQNLSASRPQDRQFILSSKKLLLSDSGFYLCAWSVIGGVRTEAFFGQGTRLTVV.

This chain links TRBV7-2 with TRBJ2-6; 13 nucleotides match TRBD2. The CDR3 has 15 amino acids. Germline V CDR1 and CDR2: SGHTA, FQGNSA. Germline trimming cut 9 bases from V and 2 bases from J; bases unmatched to any gene: 1. The CDR3 spells CARGTSGTGANVLTF. The CDR3 nucleotides read TGTGCCAGGGGGACTAGCGGGACTGGGGCCAACGTCCTGACTTTC.

The rearrangement uses TRBV18 and TRBJ2-2; unclear D gene. V was clipped by 2 bases and J by 1 base, with 5 bases between them. CDR1 is KGHSH and CDR2 is LQKENI in the germline V gene. The CDR3 contains 14 residues. The CDR3 is CASSPNQNTGELFF. The CDR3 DNA reads as TGTGCCAGCTCACCAAATCAGAACACCGGGGAGCTGTTTTTT.

The chain links TRBV6-2 or TRBV6-3 to TRBJ1-5, with D maybe TRBD1 (5 bases). With 0 bases removed from V and 3 bases from J, the gap between germline ends came to 15 bases. The CDR3 has 17 amino acids. Germline loops: CDR1 MNHEY, CDR2 SVGEGT. This CDR3 is CASSYSSMTAYNQPQHF. The CDR3 DNA reads as TGTGCCAGCAGTTACTCGTCTATGACAGCGTACAATCAGCCCCAGCATTTT.

This chain connects TRBV4-1 to TRBJ2-2; 7 bases map to TRBD2. The CDR3 runs 17 residues. Trimming cost V 4 bases and J 6 bases; bases outside gene matches: 14. Germline lookup yields CDR1 MGHRA and CDR2 YSYEKL. The CDR3: CASSPLGEGFVSGELFF. CDR3 sequence (DNA): TGCGCCAGCAGCCCTCTAGGGGAGGGATTTGTTTCCGGGGAGCTGTTTTTT.

The chain couples TRBV12-5 to TRBJ2-5; 7 nucleotides match TRBD1. The CDR3 length is 16 residues. Germline V gene data show CDR1 as LGHNT and CDR2 as FRNRAP. Unmatched junction bases numbered 6, after V lost 1 base and J lost 1 base. DNA of the CDR3: TGTGCTAGTGGTTTGGATTACGGGACAGCCCAAGAGACCCAGTACTTC. Its translation is CASGLDYGTAQETQYF.

The genes are TRBV6-2 or TRBV6-3 and TRBJ2-1; TRBD2 agrees at 15 bases. This CDR3 comprises 17 residues. With V trimmed by 5 bases and J by 3 bases, 5 bases remained unmatched. Germline V CDR1 and CDR2: MNHEY, SVGEGT. The CDR3, as DNA: TGTGCCAGCAGTCCCGGACTAGCGGGAGGGTTCTACAATGAGCAGTTCTTC. Protein sequence: CASSPGLAGGFYNEQFF.

The chain joins TRBV29-1 to TRBJ2-1, with D perhaps matching TRBD2 (7 bases). Trimming left V 8 bases short and J 6 bases short, with 17 bases between. Germline V gene data show CDR1 as SQVTM and CDR2 as ANQGSEA. CDR3 length: 13 residues. Written as DNA, the CDR3 is TGCAGCTTCCCCCTTGGGGGGGCCAATGAGCAGTTCTTC. It codes for CSFPLGGANEQFF.

The chain joins TRBV6-5 to TRBJ1-2; D perhaps matches TRBD1 (6 bases). CDR1 and CDR2 (germline): MNHEY, SVGAGI. CDR3 size: 15 residues. The V end lost 4 bases, the J end lost 6 bases, and 18 bases lay between the germline ends. The CDR3 loop is CASSSRGGRAHGYTF. CDR3 nucleotide sequence: TGTGCCAGCAGTTCTAGGGGGGGAAGGGCCCATGGCTACACCTTC.

This chain connects TRBV15 to TRBJ2-5; 7 nucleotides agree with TRBD1. The germline CDR1 and CDR2 sequences are LNHNV and YYDKDF (reference sequence). Trimming cost V 0 bases and J 3 bases; bases outside gene matches: 1. The CDR3 runs 14 residues. The CDR3 nucleotides read TGTGCCACCAGCAGAGACAGGGGGAAAGAGACCCAGTACTTC. As protein: CATSRDRGKETQYF.

The chain employs TRBV2 and TRBJ2-5; 7 bases fit TRBD2. Trimming at V came to 7 bases and at J to 1 base, leaving 12 bases not matched to a gene. The CDR3 is made up of 16 amino acids. Germline values: CDR1 SNHLY, CDR2 FYNNEI. CDR3: CASTPGWVAGQETQYF. The CDR3 region has the DNA TGTGCCAGCACCCCGGGTTGGGTAGCGGGCCAAGAGACCCAGTACTTC.

CDR3 region: CAWTREGTGTYGYTF. The CDR3 nucleotides are TGTGCCTGGACCCGGGAGGGGACGGGCACCTATGGCTACACCTTC. The V and J genes are TRBV30 and TRBJ1-2, with D possibly matching TRBD1 (5 bases). CDR1 is GTSNPN and CDR2 is SVGIG in the germline V gene (reference sequence). This CDR3 comprises 15 residues. The V gene lost 4 bases and the J gene lost 4 bases, with 19 bases spanning the gap.

CDR3 in amino acids: CSVPRGGPWHYGYTF. The DNA for the CDR3 is TGCAGCGTTCCCCGGGGGGGCCCTTGGCACTATGGCTACACCTTC. The rearrangement uses TRBV29-1 and TRBJ1-2; D possibly corresponds to TRBD1 (6 bases). Germline V CDR1 and CDR2: SQVTM, ANQGSEA. Between the trimmed V and J ends, which lost 5 bases and 3 bases, there was a span of 19 bases. The CDR3 covers 15 residues.

The chain has TRBV18 and TRBJ1-4; no clear D. V was shortened by 5 bases and J by 4 bases, with 14 bases between the two germline ends. CDR3 length: 15 residues. Germline V lookup: CDR1 KGHSH, CDR2 LQKENI. CDR3 sequence reads: CASSTGSTNNEKLFF. In DNA, the CDR3 is TGTGCCAGCTCAACCGGGTCCACGAATAATGAAAAACTGTTTTTT.

The gene calls are TRBV15 and TRBJ1-4; a weak D match, TRBD1 (6 bases). The CDR3 has 15 residues. V was shortened by 0 bases and J by 8 bases, with 13 bases between the two germline ends. Germline V gene sequence: CDR1 LNHNV, CDR2 YYDKDF (reference sequence). In nucleotides, the CDR3 is TGTGCCACCAGCAGAGAGAACAGGGTCGAAGAAAAACTGTTTTTT. As protein: CATSRENRVEEKLFF.

This clone is labeled as medium-sized. This chain connects TRBV4-1 to TRBJ2-1; 7 positions match TRBD1. J was trimmed by 7 bases and V by 0 bases; bases with no gene match: 9. Germline V gene lookup returns CDR1 MGHRA and CDR2 YSYEKL. CDR3 size: 16 residues. CDR3 sequence reads: CASSQERTSQGNEQFF. As DNA, the CDR3 is TGCGCCAGCAGCCAAGAACGGACATCACAGGGGAATGAGCAGTTCTTC.

This chain links TRBV12-3 or TRBV12-4 with TRBJ1-1, with TRBD1 as a possible D gene (5 bases). Trimming stripped 2 bases from V and 4 bases from J, with 8 bases between. This CDR3 comprises 13 residues. CDR3 sequence: CASSLHRPTEAFF. In DNA form, the CDR3 reads TGTGCCAGCAGTTTACACAGGCCCACTGAAGCTTTCTTT.

The chain recombines TRBV27 with TRBJ2-7; no clear D. The CDR3 contains 15 residues. The germline V gene has CDR1 MNHEY and CDR2 SMNVEV (reference sequence). Trimming shortened V by 5 bases and J by 0 bases, and 14 bases separated the two germline ends. The DNA of the CDR3 is TGTGCCAGCAGTATTTTCCTGGGCTACTCCTACGAGCAGTACTTC. It yields the protein CASSIFLGYSYEQYF.

The chain combines TRBV7-9 with TRBJ2-2; 7 bases line up with TRBD1. V gave up 10 bases and J gave up 3 bases; unmatched junction bases: 14. The CDR3 runs to 16 residues. Germline V CDR1 and CDR2: SEHNR, FQNEAQ (reference sequence). CDR3 sequence reads: CATPPTTGLDTGELFF. CDR3 nucleotide sequence: TGTGCCACCCCCCCGACGACAGGGCTGGACACCGGGGAGCTGTTTTTT.

The chain is built from TRBV19 and TRBJ2-2, with TRBD2 matching 7 bases. This CDR3 comprises 17 residues. J gave up 4 bases and V 0 bases, and 8 bases lay outside the gene matches. Germline V gene lookup returns CDR1 LNHDA and CDR2 SQIVND (reference sequence). CDR3 loop: CASSIDLAGAITGELFF. CDR3 nucleotides: TGTGCCAGTAGTATAGATCTGGCGGGAGCTATCACCGGGGAGCTGTTTTTT.

This clone was picked up a small number of times. This chain joins TRBV7-2 and TRBJ1-6; D is unclear. From germline, CDR1 is SGHTA and CDR2 FQGNSA. V lost 5 bases to trimming and J lost 7 bases, with 18 bases between them. The CDR3 runs 16 residues. The CDR3, as DNA: TGTGCCAGCAGCCAGGCGTTCTCACTGAACAATTCACCCCTCCACTTT. This sequence encodes CASSQAFSLNNSPLHF.

This chain links TRBV3-1 (or the pseudogene TRBV3-2) with TRBJ2-4; no clear D. Trimming removed 1 base from V and 6 bases from J, with 10 bases in between. This CDR3 is 14 amino acids long. Germline CDR1 LGHDT, CDR2 YNNKEL (reference sequence). The CDR3 DNA follows: TGTGCCAGCAGCCAAGCCCGGAGCATAAACATTCAGTACTTC. Translated, it gives CASSQARSINIQYF.

This chain connects TRBV18 to TRBJ1-4, with D perhaps matching TRBD1 (6 bases). CDR3 length equals 15 residues. The germline V and J ends were trimmed by 6 bases and 5 bases, with 16 bases remaining between them. Looked up from germline, CDR1 is KGHSH and CDR2 is LQKENI. The CDR3 sequence: CASSNGGGQNEKLFF. In DNA, the CDR3 is TGTGCCAGCTCGAACGGCGGGGGGCAAAATGAAAAACTGTTTTTT.